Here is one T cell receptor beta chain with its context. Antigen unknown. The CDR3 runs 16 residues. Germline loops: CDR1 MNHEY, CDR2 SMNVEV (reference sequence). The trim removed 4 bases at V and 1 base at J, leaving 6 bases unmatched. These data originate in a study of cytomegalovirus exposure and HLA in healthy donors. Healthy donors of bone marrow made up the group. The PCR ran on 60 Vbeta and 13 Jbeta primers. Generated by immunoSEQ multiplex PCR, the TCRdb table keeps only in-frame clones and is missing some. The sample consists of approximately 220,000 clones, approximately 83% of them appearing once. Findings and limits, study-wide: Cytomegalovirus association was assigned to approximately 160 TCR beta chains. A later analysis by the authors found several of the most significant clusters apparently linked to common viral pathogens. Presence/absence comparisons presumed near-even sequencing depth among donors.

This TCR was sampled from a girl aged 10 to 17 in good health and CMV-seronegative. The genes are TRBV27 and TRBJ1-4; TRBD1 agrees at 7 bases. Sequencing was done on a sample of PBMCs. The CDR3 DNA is TGTGCCAGCAGTTCCCTACAGGGGATAACTAATGAAAAACTGTTTTTT. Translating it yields CASSSLQGITNEKLFF.